This is a list of T cell receptor beta chains from one sample in a study of T cell changes during pregnancy in multiple sclerosis. Repertoires were generated with immunoSEQ multiplex PCR, while TCRdb's copy carries only in-frame clones and drops some. There are 20,000 to 25,000 clones in the sample; around four fifths occur only once, and 15% to 17% lies in the top ten. The input for sequencing was CD8+ T cells from peripheral blood mononuclear cells, taken in the first trimester of pregnancy. Every receptor here comes from a female donor in good health, enrolled as a control in a pregnancy study. CDR3s include the opening cysteine and the closing phenylalanine or tryptophan. The D gene is left open where the match is weak. Only part of the rows carry a size: once, few, many, or a class if the clone is expanded.

d_call,j_call,clone_size,v_call,cdr3_aa,cdr3_nt
TRBD2,TRBJ2-7,-,TRBV29-1,CSVEVSGGLSYEQYF,TGCAGCGTTGAAGTTAGCGGGGGGCTCTCCTACGAGCAGTACTTC
TRBD2,TRBJ2-6,-,TRBV7-8,CASSLGAGGVSGANVLTF,TGTGCCAGCAGCTTGGGCGCGGGGGGGGTCTCTGGGGCCAACGTCCTGACTTTC
-,TRBJ2-7,-,TRBV19,CASSMGVSGYEQYF,TGTGCCAGTAGTATGGGAGTATCCGGCTACGAGCAGTACTTC
TRBD2,TRBJ2-7,-,TRBV19,CASGPSGRGAREQYF,TGTGCCAGTGGTCCGAGCGGGAGAGGTGCCCGGGAGCAGTACTTC
TRBD1,TRBJ2-2,-,TRBV9,CASSASGGVTGELFF,TGTGCCAGCAGCGCCTCAGGGGGCGTCACCGGGGAGCTGTTTTTT
TRBD2,TRBJ2-7,-,TRBV6-5,CASSRTSYEQYF,TGTGCCAGCAGTAGGACTAGCTACGAGCAGTACTTC
-,TRBJ1-2,-,TRBV28,CASSLREYGYTF,TGTGCCAGCAGTTTACGGGAATATGGCTACACCTTC
-,TRBJ2-3,-,TRBV15,CATSRERGLTDTQYF,TGTGCCACCAGCAGAGAGCGGGGGCTCACAGATACGCAGTATTTT
TRBD1,TRBJ1-2,-,TRBV27,CASRPSRTGPYGYTF,TGTGCCAGCAGACCCTCCCGGACAGGTCCCTATGGCTACACCTTC
TRBD1,TRBJ2-7,-,TRBV6-1,CASSEETGQGANEQYF,TGTGCCAGCAGTGAAGAAACGGGACAGGGGGCAAATGAGCAGTACTTC
TRBD1,TRBJ1-1,-,TRBV14,CASSPTDRGRTEAFF,TGTGCCAGCAGCCCTACCGACAGGGGAAGAACTGAAGCTTTCTTT
-,TRBJ1-5,-,TRBV6-4,CASSADSSYQPQHF,TGTGCCAGCAGCGCGGACAGCTCTTATCAGCCCCAGCATTTT
TRBD1,TRBJ2-2,-,TRBV29-1,CSVVGTGGGTGELFF,TGCAGCGTTGTGGGCACAGGGGGCGGGACCGGGGAGCTGTTTTTT
TRBD1,TRBJ2-7,-,TRBV7-3,CASSPGQSYEQYF,TGTGCCAGCAGCCCGGGACAGTCCTACGAGCAGTACTTC
TRBD1,TRBJ1-1,-,TRBV9,CASSVATRTGPNTEAFF,TGTGCCAGCAGCGTAGCTACCCGGACAGGGCCGAACACTGAAGCTTTCTTT
TRBD1,TRBJ1-1,-,TRBV9,CASSVGDRGRHTEAFF,TGTGCCAGCAGCGTAGGGGACAGGGGGCGTCACACTGAAGCTTTCTTT
-,TRBJ1-5,-,TRBV28,CASSLTGKRNQPQHF,TGTGCCAGCAGTTTAACAGGGAAGAGGAATCAGCCCCAGCATTTT
TRBD2,TRBJ2-5,-,TRBV5-6,CASSLAGGPETQYF,TGTGCCAGCAGCTTAGCGGGAGGGCCAGAGACCCAGTACTTC
-,TRBJ1-1,-,TRBV11-3,CASSSGGTEAFF,TGTGCCAGCAGCTCGGGAGGGACTGAAGCTTTCTTT
-,TRBJ2-7,-,TRBV9,CASSVGHWAHEQYF,TGTGCCAGCAGCGTGGGCCACTGGGCCCACGAGCAGTACTTC
-,TRBJ1-6,-,TRBV27,CASRRDNSYNSPLHF,TGTGCCAGCAGGAGGGACAACTCCTATAATTCACCCCTCCACTTT
-,TRBJ1-1,few,TRBV5-6,CASSWRRDLITEAFF,TGTGCCAGCAGCTGGCGCAGGGATTTAATCACTGAAGCTTTCTTT
-,TRBJ2-7,-,TRBV11-2,CASSLGPVYEQYF,TGTGCCAGCAGCTTAGGGCCCGTCTACGAGCAGTACTTC
-,TRBJ1-1,-,TRBV4-3,CASSQGTSSLLMNTEAFF,TGCGCCAGCAGCCAAGGTACCAGTAGCCTTCTCATGAACACTGAAGCTTTCTTT
TRBD2,TRBJ2-1,-,TRBV9,CASSVDASGVKEQFF,TGTGCCAGCAGCGTAGATGCTAGCGGGGTCAAAGAGCAGTTCTTC
TRBD1,TRBJ2-1,-,TRBV7-3,CASSTGTGPYNEQFF,TGTGCCAGCAGCACTGGGACAGGGCCCTACAATGAGCAGTTCTTC
TRBD2,TRBJ2-7,-,TRBV4-1,CASSQGEASGRDEQYF,TGCGCCAGCAGCCAAGGGGAAGCTAGCGGGAGGGACGAGCAGTACTTC
TRBD1,TRBJ2-2,medium-sized,TRBV6-4,CASSPRTGDESGELFF,TGTGCCAGCAGTCCGAGGACAGGGGATGAATCCGGGGAGCTGTTTTTT
TRBD1,TRBJ2-7,-,TRBV11-2,CASSSGQVGEQYF,TGTGCCAGCAGCTCAGGACAGGTGGGCGAGCAGTACTTC
-,TRBJ1-1,-,TRBV4-1,CASTPAGGTMNTEAFF,TGCGCCAGCACGCCGGCGGGGGGGACCATGAACACTGAAGCTTTCTTT
-,TRBJ2-3,medium-sized,TRBV30,CAWMGRTTSTDTQYF,TGTGCCTGGATGGGCAGAACCACGAGCACAGATACGCAGTATTTT
-,TRBJ1-2,-,TRBV7-9,CASSSSQGQGYTF,TGTGCCAGCAGTTCAAGCCAGGGCCAGGGCTACACCTTC
TRBD1,TRBJ1-2,-,TRBV12-5,CASGDRAGGYTF,TGTGCTAGTGGCGACAGGGCTGGAGGCTACACCTTC
TRBD1,TRBJ2-1,-,TRBV7-8,CASSHYRDRAYNEQFF,TGTGCCAGCAGCCACTACCGGGACAGGGCCTACAATGAGCAGTTCTTC
TRBD1,TRBJ1-4,-,TRBV7-8,CASSLEGQSNEKLFF,TGTGCCAGCAGCTTAGAGGGACAGTCTAATGAAAAACTGTTTTTT
TRBD2,TRBJ2-2,few,TRBV30,CAWSTSGRDTGELFF,TGTGCCTGGAGTACTAGCGGGAGGGACACCGGGGAGCTGTTTTTT
TRBD2,TRBJ2-3,-,TRBV29-1,CSVEEWLAGGTDTQYF,TGCAGCGTTGAAGAGTGGCTAGCGGGAGGCACAGATACGCAGTATTTT
-,TRBJ2-7,once,TRBV30,CAWSGTDYEQYF,TGTGCCTGGAGTGGAACAGACTACGAGCAGTACTTC
-,TRBJ2-1,-,TRBV6-4,CASSDSSEHEQFF,TGTGCCAGCAGTGACTCGAGCGAACATGAGCAGTTCTTC
TRBD1,TRBJ1-2,-,TRBV9,CASSVGTGANYGYTF,TGTGCCAGCAGCGTAGGGACAGGGGCTAACTATGGCTACACCTTC
-,TRBJ1-6,-,TRBV27,CASSLGQPTERHSPLHF,TGTGCCAGCAGTTTAGGACAGCCTACGGAGAGGCATTCACCCCTCCACTTT
TRBD1,TRBJ1-1,-,TRBV9,CASSGGDRRNTEAFF,TGTGCCAGCAGCGGAGGGGACAGGCGGAACACTGAAGCTTTCTTT
-,TRBJ1-5,medium-sized,TRBV28,CASSWRKSSNQPQHF,TGTGCCAGCAGTTGGCGGAAAAGTAGCAATCAGCCCCAGCATTTT
-,TRBJ2-7,-,TRBV4-2,CASSQGPKRAVGEQYF,TGTGCCAGCAGCCAAGGTCCGAAGCGGGCAGTGGGAGAGCAGTACTTC
TRBD1,TRBJ1-5,once,TRBV19,CASSEGQGGQPQHF,TGTGCCAGTAGTGAGGGACAGGGGGGACAGCCCCAGCATTTT
TRBD1,TRBJ1-1,once,TRBV6-5,CASSVRTGENTEAFF,TGTGCCAGCAGTGTAAGGACAGGGGAGAACACTGAAGCTTTCTTT
TRBD2,TRBJ2-1,-,TRBV7-6,CASSLRTSGNQDEQFF,TGTGCCAGCAGCCTCCGGACTAGCGGGAATCAGGATGAGCAGTTCTTC
-,TRBJ1-5,-,TRBV19,CASRPLHQEPQHF,TGTGCCAGCAGGCCCCTCCACCAGGAGCCCCAGCATTTT
-,TRBJ1-4,-,TRBV4-1,CASSQAWAPDEKLFF,TGCGCCAGCAGCCAGGCGTGGGCCCCCGATGAAAAACTGTTTTTT
-,TRBJ1-5,-,TRBV19,CASSIDRRGNQPQHF,TGTGCCAGTAGTATAGACCGACGGGGGAATCAGCCCCAGCATTTT
-,TRBJ1-4,-,TRBV27,CASRLGAPNEKLFF,TGTGCCAGCCGTTTGGGCGCACCTAATGAAAAACTGTTTTTT
-,TRBJ2-1,-,TRBV9,CASSVGGGAGNEQFF,TGTGCCAGCAGCGTAGGCGGGGGCGCGGGGAATGAGCAGTTCTTC
TRBD1,TRBJ1-4,-,TRBV7-8,CASSDNIGGRGEKLFF,TGTGCCAGCAGCGACAATATCGGAGGCAGGGGGGAAAAACTGTTTTTT
-,TRBJ1-5,-,TRBV7-2,CASSADGSNQPQHF,TGTGCCAGCAGCGCGGATGGTAGCAATCAGCCCCAGCATTTT
TRBD1,TRBJ2-1,-,TRBV5-1,CASSLTGTAYNEQFF,TGCGCCAGCAGCTTGACCGGGACAGCCTACAATGAGCAGTTCTTC